This T cell receptor beta chain stems from a study of vaccination effects on CD4 cells after COVID-19. Of note for this clone: What it binds is unknown.

Assay: immunoSEQ multiplex PCR; the TCRdb copy retains only in-frame clones and omits some. The profile covers 67,000 or so clones, with 81% appearing a single time and approximately 1.2% taken by the ten largest. Trimming stripped 3 bases from V and 3 bases from J, with 17 bases between. Germline CDR1 MDHEN, CDR2 SYDVKM. The CDR3 contains 17 residues. Antigen-specific CD4+ T cells were expanded (with viral peptide pools) by the ViraFEST assay ahead of sequencing. The culture ran for 10 to 11 days, and then CD4+ T cells were isolated. Two-dose vaccination with either BNT162b2 or mRNA-1273 was given to the participants.

Sequenced material: CD4+ T cells from PBMCs cultured with HCoV-229E spike peptides, taken after COVID-19 vaccination. This sequence originates from a human donor who received a COVID-19 vaccine. The chain joins TRBV28 to TRBJ2-2; D may be TRBD1 (6 bases). The chain's CDR3 is CASSLGHLSVHTGELFF. The CDR3 nucleotides are TGTGCCAGCAGTTTGGGACACCTCAGCGTTCACACCGGGGAGCTGTTTTTT.